What follows are 9 T cell receptor beta chains derived from one specimen sequenced in a study of blood T cell repertoires in COVID-19. The protocol was immunoSEQ multiplex PCR, while the TCRdb copy is restricted to in-frame clones and leaves out a portion. The table has 200,000 or so clones, around 84% seen once; the top ten hold over 13%. What was sequenced was peripheral blood. These receptors all stem from a man aged 25 to 40 with active or convalescent COVID-19.

This chain uses TRBV19 with TRBJ1-6; TRBD1 aligns across 8 bases. Germline trimming cut 4 bases from V and 7 bases from J; bases unmatched to any gene: 9. The CDR3 covers 16 residues. Germline assignment: CDR1 LNHDA and CDR2 SQIVND (reference sequence). DNA of the CDR3: TGTGCCAGTAGTACCGGACAGGGCCGATGGAATTCACCCCTCCACTTT. It codes for CASSTGQGRWNSPLHF.

In its sample, this clone was seen a few times. J is TRBJ1-5 and V is TRBV30; D remains unclear. The CDR3 runs to 15 residues. Germline V gene sequence: CDR1 GTSNPN, CDR2 SVGIG (reference sequence). Between the trimmed V and J ends, which lost 0 bases and 2 bases, there was a span of 11 bases. The CDR3 loop is CAWSVSGVGNQPQHF. The CDR3, as DNA: TGTGCCTGGAGTGTTTCCGGGGTCGGCAATCAGCCCCAGCATTTT. The variable domain in full, with the rest retrieved from reference TRBV30 and TRBJ1-5, is SQTIHQWPATLVQPVGSPLSLECTVEGTSNPNLYWYRQAAGRGLQLLFYSVGIGQISSEVPQNLSASRPQDRQFILSSKKLLLSDSGFYLCAWSVSGVGNQPQHFGDGTRLSIL.

The chain employs TRBV18 and TRBJ2-7; 8 nucleotides agree with TRBD2. V shed 3 bases and J 0 bases; nucleotides not matched to a gene: 7. CDR1 KGHSH and CDR2 LQKENI come from the germline V gene. This CDR3 region has 16 residues. The CDR3 nucleotides are TGTGCCAGCTCACCGGTAGCGGGGCCCCTCTCCTACGAGCAGTACTTC. Protein product: CASSPVAGPLSYEQYF.

The V gene is TRBV5-6, the J gene TRBJ2-7; 11 positions agree with TRBD1. Unmatched junction bases numbered 9, after V lost 4 bases and J lost 6 bases. Germline assignment: CDR1 SGHDT and CDR2 YYEEEE. This CDR3 is 15 amino acids long. The CDR3 loop reads CASSRPGQGVGEQYV. Here the CDR3 DNA reads TGTGCCAGCAGCCGACCGGGACAGGGGGTAGGCGAGCAGTACGTC.

The chain combines TRBV19 with TRBJ2-3; D may be TRBD1 (5 bases). Germline assignment: CDR1 LNHDA and CDR2 SQIVND (reference sequence). V was pared by 6 bases and J by 1 base, with 11 bases between. CDR3 size: 14 residues. CDR3 residues: CASRRGSGTDTQYF. For the CDR3, the DNA is TGTGCCAGTAGAAGGGGATCGGGCACAGATACGCAGTATTTT.

The chain couples TRBV28 to TRBJ2-7; 7 nucleotides line up with TRBD2. Per germline, CDR1 MDHEN and CDR2 SYDVKM. This CDR3 has 13 amino acids. The V and J ends lost 6 bases and 5 bases, in that order; junction bases with no gene match: 7. The DNA of the CDR3 is TGTGCCAGCAGGACGGGAGGAACCAACGAGCAGTACTTC. Translating it yields CASRTGGTNEQYF.

This clone came up once. The V and J genes are TRBV28 and TRBJ1-5; D remains unclear. Trimming shortened V by 2 bases and J by 0 bases, and 5 bases separated the two germline ends. The CDR3 is 14 residues long. Germline V gene sequence: CDR1 MDHEN, CDR2 SYDVKM. CDR3 DNA sequence: TGTGCCAGCAGTTTACTGAGTAGCAATCAGCCCCAGCATTTT. Translated: CASSLLSSNQPQHF. Together with reference TRBV28 and TRBJ1-5, the CDR3 gives the full variable domain: DVKVTQSSRYLVKRTGEKVFLECVQDMDHENMFWYRQDPGLGLRLIYFSYDVKMKEKGDIPEGYSVSREKKERFSLILESASTNQTSMYLCASSLLSSNQPQHFGDGTRLSIL.

The chain joins TRBV7-9 to TRBJ1-1; D call uncertain. The ends were cut back, 10 bases at V and 7 bases at J, with 19 bases in the middle. The germline V gene has CDR1 SEHNR and CDR2 FQNEAQ (reference sequence). This CDR3 contains 13 residues. The CDR3 loop reads CATSRAGKHEAFF. The CDR3 region has the DNA TGTGCCACTTCCCGGGCCGGGAAGCATGAAGCTTTCTTT.

The chain employs TRBV4-1 and TRBJ1-1; TRBD1 is a possible D gene (5 bases). The germline V gene encodes CDR1 MGHRA and CDR2 YSYEKL. V was cut by 4 bases and J by 0 bases, with 12 bases left in between. This CDR3 is built from 15 residues. The CDR3 loop is CASSRSTDMNTEAFF. DNA for the CDR3: TGCGCCAGCAGCCGTTCGACAGACATGAACACTGAAGCTTTCTTT.